These T cell receptor beta chains were read from a single sample in a study of identical twins. A single record per CDR3 protein comes from TCRdb applying MiXCR to the 5' RACE reads. The table records under 900,000 distinct CDR3 sequences, 12% of them present only once. The sample was also linked to a second study, of yellow fever vaccine responses in identical twins.

Material for sequencing was PBMCs. All receptors come from a young woman in good health. Each CDR3 is given with its conserved first and last residue. A D gene is named only where the DNA matches it firmly. Only some rows state a clone size, as once, few, many or a class for expanded clones.

TRBJ1-3 . TRBV12-3/TRBV12-4 . CASIKDNSGNTIYF TGTGCCAGCATCAAGGACAACTCTGGAAACACCATATATTTT
TRBJ1-2 . TRBV20-1 . CSASEGGSGYTF TGCAGTGCTAGTGAGGGGGGGTCTGGCTACACCTTC
TRBJ1-6 . TRBV9 . CASSALEGPLHF TGTGCCAGCAGCGCACTGGAGGGGCCCCTCCACTTT
TRBJ2-3 . TRBV12-3/TRBV12-4 . CASSNRGQEYWSAQYF TGTGCCAGCAGTAATCGCGGACAAGAATATTGGAGCGCGCAGTATTTT
TRBJ2-3 TRBD2 TRBV24-1 few CATSDLSRGESDTQYF TGTGCCACCAGTGATTTGTCGCGGGGGGAGAGCGATACGCAGTATTTT
TRBJ1-2 . TRBV3-1 few CASSQDNYRQTIYGYTF TGTGCCAGCAGCCAAGACAATTACCGACAGACCATCTATGGCTACACCTTC
TRBJ1-2 TRBD1 TRBV5-1 . CASSWGTGDSGYTF TGCGCCAGCAGCTGGGGGACAGGCGACTCTGGCTACACCTTC
TRBJ2-3 TRBD2 TRBV12-3/TRBV12-4 few CASSLDSGGFVTDTQYF TGTGCCAGCAGTTTAGATTCGGGGGGGTTCGTAACAGATACGCAGTATTTT
TRBJ1-2 TRBD1 TRBV27 . CASRTRQGDNYGYTF TGTGCCAGCAGAACCCGACAGGGGGATAACTATGGCTACACCTTC
TRBJ1-2 . TRBV12-3/TRBV12-4 many CASSLALVYPGRNYGYTF TGTGCCAGCAGTTTAGCCCTGGTTTACCCGGGGCGCAACTATGGCTACACCTTC
TRBJ1-5 TRBD1 TRBV12-3/TRBV12-4 many CASSPTDRGNQPQHF TGTGCCAGCAGTCCTACGGACAGGGGAAATCAGCCCCAGCATTTT
TRBJ2-1 TRBD2 TRBV2 . CASTPSGRGEQFF TGTGCCAGCACTCCTAGCGGGAGGGGAGAGCAGTTCTTC
TRBJ2-7 . TRBV28 few CASSSFGTHYEQYF TGTGCCAGCAGTTCCTTCGGGACACACTACGAGCAGTACTTC
TRBJ2-1 TRBD2 TRBV20-1 . CSAREGTSGRAVNEQFF TGCAGTGCTAGAGAGGGGACTAGCGGGAGGGCCGTAAATGAGCAGTTCTTC
TRBJ1-1 . TRBV7-8 . CASSLVALPNTEAFF TGTGCCAGCAGCTTAGTGGCCCTACCGAACACTGAAGCTTTCTTT
TRBJ2-2 . TRBV21-1 . CASSKGESNTGELFF TGTGCCAGCAGCAAGGGCGAATCGAACACCGGGGAGCTGTTTTTT
TRBJ2-1 . TRBV7-9 . CASSFIPGQSMDEQFF TGTGCCAGCAGCTTCATCCCAGGACAGAGTATGGATGAGCAGTTCTTC